This T cell receptor beta chain was retrieved from a study of lymphopenia after photon versus proton radiotherapy. Broader study findings: Better survival with proton therapy was suggested as possible, not demonstrated. After lymphocyte nadir, photon-treated repertoires showed oligoclonal expansion, especially CD8+ Temra. A bigger post-nadir fall in TCR diversity correlated inversely with survival time in deceased patients. Photon-treated patients lost naive T cells and TCR diversity; proton-treated stayed stable.

Concerning this clone: What it binds is not known.

The length of the CDR3 is 17 residues. Trimming at V came to 4 bases and at J to 4 bases, leaving 11 bases not matched to a gene. In germline, CDR1 is SGDLS, CDR2 YYNGEE. This table comes from immunoSEQ multiplex PCR, and its TCRdb copy is limited to in-frame clones, with some not included. The data show tens of thousands of clones, around four fifths seen once. The chain uses TRBV9 and TRBJ2-2; TRBD1 matches 9 bases. This material consisted of peripheral blood, taken from a patient treated with proton-based radiotherapy. The receptor's source is a man between 60 and 75 years old with pancreatic cancer. CDR3 protein: CASSPRPGTGLTGELFF. The CDR3 nucleotides are TGTGCCAGCAGCCCCCGTCCCGGGACAGGGCTCACCGGGGAGCTGTTTTTT.